Shown below are 8 T cell receptor beta chains from a single sample sequenced in a study of blood T cell repertoires in COVID-19. Profiled with immunoSEQ multiplex PCR; TCRdb holds only in-frame clones, not every one. The sample lists approximately 200,000 clones, around 87% seen once, with roughly 2.9% in the top ten. The sequenced material came from peripheral blood. The receptor set was obtained from a woman younger than 45 with active or convalescent COVID-19.

This clone was counted a single time. In DNA form, the CDR3 reads TGCGCCAGCAGCCACGACCTAGCGGGAGGGGATGGGGAGCTGTTTTTT. Translating it yields CASSHDLAGGDGELFF. This sequence joins TRBV4-1 and TRBJ2-2, with TRBD2 identical over 12 bases. This CDR3 has 16 residues. From germline, CDR1 is MGHRA and CDR2 YSYEKL. After removal of 3 bases from V and 8 bases from J, the junction contained 7 bases not matched to a gene.

The chain employs TRBV3-1 (or the pseudogene TRBV3-2) and TRBJ2-7; D is perhaps TRBD2 (7 bases). This CDR3 is 15 amino acids long. Germline CDR1 reads LGHDT; CDR2 reads YNNKEL (reference sequence). With 4 bases removed from V and 5 bases from J, the gap between germline ends came to 18 bases. In DNA form, the CDR3 reads TGTGCCAGCAGCCGTCAGACGGGGGGCTCTGACGAGCAGTACTTC. This gives the protein CASSRQTGGSDEQYF.

The V and J genes are TRBV5-5 and TRBJ2-3; D remains unclear. The CDR3 contains 11 residues. The germline V gene encodes CDR1 SGHKS and CDR2 YYEKEE (reference sequence). Trimming took 7 bases from V and 7 from J, leaving 10 bases between them. The CDR3 DNA sequence: TGTGCCAGCGATACTCATAATACGCAGTATTTT. It codes for CASDTHNTQYF.

CDR3 region: CASSFNGGEPQHF. CDR3 DNA sequence: TGTGCCAGCAGTTTTAACGGGGGAGAGCCCCAGCATTTT. The V gene is TRBV12-3 or TRBV12-4, the J gene TRBJ1-5, with D perhaps matching TRBD1 (5 bases). The length of the CDR3 is 13 residues. V shed 3 bases and J shed 8 bases, with 11 bases lying between them.

The gene calls are TRBV27 and TRBJ1-2; 10 nucleotides align to TRBD1. The CDR3 covers 14 residues. Germline CDR1 is MNHEY and CDR2 is SMNVEV (reference sequence). Trimming cost V 5 bases and J 3 bases; bases outside gene matches: 3. The CDR3 DNA is TGTGCCAGCAGTATGGGACAGGGGCACTATGGCTACACCTTC. This encodes CASSMGQGHYGYTF.

The chain joins TRBV7-6 to TRBJ2-2, with a weak D call TRBD2 (6 bases). The CDR3 covers 16 residues. Germline V gene sequence: CDR1 SGHVS, CDR2 FNYEAQ. V lost 5 bases and J lost 7, with 20 bases in between. CDR3 protein: CASSPRWGDSLGELFF. The CDR3 DNA reads TGTGCCAGCAGCCCCCGTTGGGGGGATTCTCTCGGGGAGCTGTTTTTT.

This clone was counted once. V gene TRBV29-1 combines with J gene TRBJ2-1; 10 bases match TRBD2. CDR1 is SQVTM and CDR2 is ANQGSEA in the germline V gene. The J segment lost 3 bases and the V segment lost 6 bases, leaving 29 bases of the junction unmatched. CDR3 length: 22 residues. The DNA of the CDR3 is TGCAGCGTCTATAGGCTAGCGGGAGTATATCTCCCTTGGTTGCCATTCTACAATGAGCAGTTCTTC. Translated: CSVYRLAGVYLPWLPFYNEQFF.

The chain recombines TRBV5-1 with TRBJ1-2, with 9 bases matching TRBD1. This CDR3 region has 14 residues. Germline V gene sequence: CDR1 SGHRS, CDR2 YFSETQ. V lost 6 bases and J lost 5; bases outside the gene matches: 8. CDR3 sequence (DNA): TGCGCCAGCAAGACGACAGGGGGTCGATATGGCTACACCTTC. The encoded protein is CASKTTGGRYGYTF. Full variable domain (missing parts from reference TRBV5-1 and TRBJ1-2): KAGVTQTPRYLIKTRGQQVTLSCSPISGHRSVSWYQQTPGQGLQFLFEYFSETQRNKGNFPGRFSGRQFSNSRSEMNVSTLELGDSALYLCASKTTGGRYGYTFGSGTRLTVV.